This T cell receptor beta chain is drawn from a study of regulatory and conventional T cells in RAG deficiency. General study results and limits: Shannon entropy was markedly lower and Simpson indices higher in RAG-deficient patients than control T-cell subsets. Omenn syndrome and CID/AS patients had roughly 92-fold fewer unique Treg TCR beta sequences, versus roughly 10-fold elsewhere. In Omenn syndrome, Treg and Tconv repertoires overlapped >75%.

Unmatched junction bases numbered 9, after V lost 4 bases and J lost 7 bases. This CDR3 spans 14 amino acids. CDR1 MNHNY and CDR2 SVGAGI come from the germline V gene (reference sequence). As for this clone: As yet, its antigen is unknown.

Method: immunoSEQ multiplex PCR; TCRdb's copy keeps in-frame clones and lacks some. The data contain 25,000 to 30,000 clones, nearly 95% of them seen just once; the ten biggest clones take up under 0.2%. Genomic DNA came from blood conventional CD4+ T cells gated CD25-low CD127-high. The same data also went into a second study, on regulatory T cells. That work contributes: Primers: 52 TRBV forward and 13 TRBJ reverse. Regulatory T cells showed the strongest V-J pair restriction and V/J gene skewing among patient repertoires.

The receptor was isolated from a human donor in good health. The rearrangement uses TRBV6-6 and TRBJ1-2; 7 bases are a match to TRBD1. The sample taken for sequencing was CD25- CD4+ T cells sorted from blood. The CDR3 loop is CASSWSGTAFGYTF. CDR3 bases: TGTGCCAGCAGTTGGTCCGGGACAGCCTTTGGCTACACCTTC.